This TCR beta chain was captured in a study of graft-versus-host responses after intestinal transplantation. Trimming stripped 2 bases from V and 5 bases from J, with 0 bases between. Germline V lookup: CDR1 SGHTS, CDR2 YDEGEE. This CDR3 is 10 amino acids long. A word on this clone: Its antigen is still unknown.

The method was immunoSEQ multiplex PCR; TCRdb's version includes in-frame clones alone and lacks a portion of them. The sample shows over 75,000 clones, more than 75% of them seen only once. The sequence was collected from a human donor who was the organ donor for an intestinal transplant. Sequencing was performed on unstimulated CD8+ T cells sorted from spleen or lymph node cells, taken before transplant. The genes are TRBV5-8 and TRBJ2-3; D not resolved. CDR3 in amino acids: CASSLDTQYF. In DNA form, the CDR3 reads TGTGCCAGCAGCTTAGATACGCAGTATTTT.